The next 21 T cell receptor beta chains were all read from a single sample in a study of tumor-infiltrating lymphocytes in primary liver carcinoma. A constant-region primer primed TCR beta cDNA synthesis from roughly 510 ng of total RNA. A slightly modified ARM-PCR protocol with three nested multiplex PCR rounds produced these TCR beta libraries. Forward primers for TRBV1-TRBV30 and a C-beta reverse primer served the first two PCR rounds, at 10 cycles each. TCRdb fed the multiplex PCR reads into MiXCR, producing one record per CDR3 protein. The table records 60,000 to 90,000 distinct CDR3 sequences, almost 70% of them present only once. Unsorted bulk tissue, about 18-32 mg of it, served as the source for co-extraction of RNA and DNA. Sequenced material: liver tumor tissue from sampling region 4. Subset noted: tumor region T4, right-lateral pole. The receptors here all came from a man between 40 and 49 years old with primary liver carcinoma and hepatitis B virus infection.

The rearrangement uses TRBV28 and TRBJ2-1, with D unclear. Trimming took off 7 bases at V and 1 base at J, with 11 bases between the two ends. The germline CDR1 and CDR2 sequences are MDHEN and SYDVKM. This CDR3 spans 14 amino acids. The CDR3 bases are TGTGCCAGCACTATTCAGGCGTCCTACAATGAGCAGTTCTTC. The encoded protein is CASTIQASYNEQFF.

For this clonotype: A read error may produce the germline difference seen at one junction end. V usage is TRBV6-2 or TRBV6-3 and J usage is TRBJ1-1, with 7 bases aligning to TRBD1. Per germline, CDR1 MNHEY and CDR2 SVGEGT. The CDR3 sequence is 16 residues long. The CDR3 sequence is CASSYSTWDRVTEAFF. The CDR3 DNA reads TGTGCCAGTAGTTACTCGACATGGGACAGAGTCACTGAAGCTTTCTTT.

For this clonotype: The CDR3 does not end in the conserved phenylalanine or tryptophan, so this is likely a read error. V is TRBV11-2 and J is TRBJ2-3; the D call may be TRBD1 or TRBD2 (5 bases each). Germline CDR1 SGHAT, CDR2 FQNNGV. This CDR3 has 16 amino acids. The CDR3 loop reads CASSLDVGDLTDTQYL. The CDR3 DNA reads TGTGCCAGTAGCTTAGATGTGGGGGACCTCACAGATACGCAGTATTTA.

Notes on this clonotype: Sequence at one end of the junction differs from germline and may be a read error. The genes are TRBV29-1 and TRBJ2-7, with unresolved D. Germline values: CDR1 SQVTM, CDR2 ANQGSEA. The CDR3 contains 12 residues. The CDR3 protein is CSVRADTYEQHF. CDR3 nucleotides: TGCAGCGTCCGTGCTGATACCTACGAGCAGCACTTC.

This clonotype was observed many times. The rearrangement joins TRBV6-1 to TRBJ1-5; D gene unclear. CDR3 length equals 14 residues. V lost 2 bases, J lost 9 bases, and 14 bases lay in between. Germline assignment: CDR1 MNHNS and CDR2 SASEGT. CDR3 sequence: CASSEYGVPRPQHF. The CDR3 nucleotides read TGTGCCAGCAGTGAATATGGCGTGCCTCGGCCCCAGCATTTT.

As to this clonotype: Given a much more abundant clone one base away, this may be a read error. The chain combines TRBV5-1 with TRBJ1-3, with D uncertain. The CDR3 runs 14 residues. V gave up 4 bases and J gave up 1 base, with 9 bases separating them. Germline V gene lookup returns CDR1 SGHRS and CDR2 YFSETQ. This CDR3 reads CASSMGVSGNTIYF. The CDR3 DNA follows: TGCGCCAGCAGCATGGGCGTATCTGGAAACACCATATATTTT. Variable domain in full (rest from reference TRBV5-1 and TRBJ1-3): KAGVTQTPRYLIKTRGQQVTLSCSPISGHRSVSWYQQTPGQGLQFLFEYFSETQRNKGNFPGRFSGRQFSNSRSEMNVSTLELGDSALYLCASSMGVSGNTIYFGEGSWLTVV.

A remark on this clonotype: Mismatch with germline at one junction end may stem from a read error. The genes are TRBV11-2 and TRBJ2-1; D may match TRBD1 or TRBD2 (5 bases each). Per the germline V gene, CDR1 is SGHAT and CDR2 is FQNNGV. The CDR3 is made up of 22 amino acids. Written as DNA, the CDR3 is TGTGCCAACAGCTTCTCCTACCGGGGTCCCGTGAAACAGGTTCGATCGTACAATGAGCAGTTCTTC. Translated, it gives CANSFSYRGPVKQVRSYNEQFF.

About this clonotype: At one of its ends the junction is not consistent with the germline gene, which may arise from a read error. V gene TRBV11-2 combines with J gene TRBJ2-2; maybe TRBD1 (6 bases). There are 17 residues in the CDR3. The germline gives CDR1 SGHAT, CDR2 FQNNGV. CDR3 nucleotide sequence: TGTGCCAGCAGCTTTAATCGGGACAAGGTCGGCACCGGGAAGCTGTTTTTT. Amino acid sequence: CASSFNRDKVGTGKLFF.

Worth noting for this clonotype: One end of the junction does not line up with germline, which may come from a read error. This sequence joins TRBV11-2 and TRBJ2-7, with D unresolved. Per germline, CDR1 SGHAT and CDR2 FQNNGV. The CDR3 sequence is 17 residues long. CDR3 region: CVSSLDPFLSLSYEQYF. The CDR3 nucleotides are TGTGTCAGCAGCTTAGACCCATTTTTGTCCCTCTCCTACGAGCAGTACTTC.

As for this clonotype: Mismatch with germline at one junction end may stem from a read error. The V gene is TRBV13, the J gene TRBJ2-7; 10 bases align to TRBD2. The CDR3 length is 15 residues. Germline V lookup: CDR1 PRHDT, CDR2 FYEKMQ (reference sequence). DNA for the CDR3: TGTGCCAGCAGCACCCATAGCGGGAGGTCCTACGAGCAATACTTC. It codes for CASSTHSGRSYEQYF.

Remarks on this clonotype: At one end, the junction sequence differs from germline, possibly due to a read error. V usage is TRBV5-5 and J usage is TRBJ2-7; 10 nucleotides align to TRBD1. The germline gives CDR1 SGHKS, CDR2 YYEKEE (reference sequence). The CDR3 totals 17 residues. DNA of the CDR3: TGTGCCAGCAGCTTGACCCCCCGGACAGGGGGAACCTACGAGCAATACTTC. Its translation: CASSLTPRTGGTYEQYF.

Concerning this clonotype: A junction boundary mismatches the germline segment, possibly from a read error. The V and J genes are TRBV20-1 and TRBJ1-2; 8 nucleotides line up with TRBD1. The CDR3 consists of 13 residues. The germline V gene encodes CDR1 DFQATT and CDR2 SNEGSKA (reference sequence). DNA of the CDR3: TGCAATGCTACCTCAGGGGGCCGGCGGAGCTACACCTTC. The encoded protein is CNATSGGRRSYTF.

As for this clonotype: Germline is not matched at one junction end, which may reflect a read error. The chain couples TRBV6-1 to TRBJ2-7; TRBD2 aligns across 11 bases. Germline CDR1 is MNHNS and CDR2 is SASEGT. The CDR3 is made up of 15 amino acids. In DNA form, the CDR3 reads TGTGTCAGCTTACCACTAGCGGGAGCGCTCTACGAGCAGTACTTC. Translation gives CVSLPLAGALYEQYF.

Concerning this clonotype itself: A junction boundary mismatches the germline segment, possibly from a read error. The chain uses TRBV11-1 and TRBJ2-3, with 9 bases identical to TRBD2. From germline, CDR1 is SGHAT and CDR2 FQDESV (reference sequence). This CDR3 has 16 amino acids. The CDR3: CTSSPGTSTQTDKQYF. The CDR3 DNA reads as TGTACCAGCAGCCCCGGGACTAGCACACAAACAGATAAGCAGTATTTT.

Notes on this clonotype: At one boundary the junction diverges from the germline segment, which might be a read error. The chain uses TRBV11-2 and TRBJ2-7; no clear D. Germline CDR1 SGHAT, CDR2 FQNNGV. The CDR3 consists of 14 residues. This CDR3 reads CASSLILLSYGQYF. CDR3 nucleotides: TGTGCTAGCAGCTTAATACTCCTCTCCTACGGGCAGTACTTC.

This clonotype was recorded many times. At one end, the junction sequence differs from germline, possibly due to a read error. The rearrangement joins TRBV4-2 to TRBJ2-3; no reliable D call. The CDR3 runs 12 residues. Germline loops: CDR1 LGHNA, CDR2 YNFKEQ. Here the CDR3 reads CASSEEGDTQYF. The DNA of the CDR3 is TGTGCCAGCAGCGAAGAAGGAGATACGCAGTATTTT.

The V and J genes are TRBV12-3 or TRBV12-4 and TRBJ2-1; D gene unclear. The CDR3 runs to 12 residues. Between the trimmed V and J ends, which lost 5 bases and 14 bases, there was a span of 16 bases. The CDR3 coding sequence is TGTGCCAGCAGTCCACTTTCCAATGGAGAGTTCTTC. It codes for CASSPLSNGEFF.

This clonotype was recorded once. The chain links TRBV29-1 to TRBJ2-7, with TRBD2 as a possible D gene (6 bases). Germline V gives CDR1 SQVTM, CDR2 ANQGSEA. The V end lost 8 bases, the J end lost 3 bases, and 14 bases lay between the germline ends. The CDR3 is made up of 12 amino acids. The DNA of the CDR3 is TGCAGCATTACTTCCGGGGGCTACGAGCAGTACTTC. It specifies CSITSGGYEQYF.

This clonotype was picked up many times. The CDR3 here is CASSLGSKGKWGYSYEQYF. CDR3 DNA sequence: TGTGCCAGCAGTTTGGGGTCGAAAGGGAAGTGGGGTTACTCCTACGAGCAGTACTTC. This chain connects TRBV28 to TRBJ2-7, with D uncertain. The CDR3 runs to 19 residues. With 3 bases removed from V and 0 bases from J, the gap between germline ends came to 24 bases. Germline V gene data show CDR1 as MDHEN and CDR2 as SYDVKM.

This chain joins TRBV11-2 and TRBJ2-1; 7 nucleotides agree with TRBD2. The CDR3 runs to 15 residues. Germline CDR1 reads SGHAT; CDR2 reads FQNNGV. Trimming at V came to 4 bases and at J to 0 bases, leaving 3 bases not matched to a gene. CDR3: CASSWGGSSYNEQFF. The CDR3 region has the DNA TGTGCCAGCAGCTGGGGGGGGAGCTCCTACAATGAGCAGTTCTTC.

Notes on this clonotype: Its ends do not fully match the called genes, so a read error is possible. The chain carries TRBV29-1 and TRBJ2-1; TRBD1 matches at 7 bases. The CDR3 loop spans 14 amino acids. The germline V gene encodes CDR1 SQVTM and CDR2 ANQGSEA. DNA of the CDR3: TGCAGCGCCGTCTCCAGGACAGGCATCAATGAGCGGTTCTTC. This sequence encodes CSAVSRTGINERFF.